This entry is about one T cell receptor beta chain. The sample is drawn from a study of blood T cell repertoires in COVID-19. Study-level information: Donors in the United States, Italy and Spain gave samples during acute or convalescent COVID-19. Sources were T cells, B-cell-depleted T cells, or PBMCs; the material itself was cDNA or gDNA.

In the original workflow: Amplification of reference gene primers was used by the study to estimate nucleated cell counts. Method: immunoSEQ multiplex PCR; TCRdb's copy keeps in-frame clones and lacks some. The DNA gave D and trimming, while V, J and clone size come from that table. The sample has approximately 200,000 clones; roughly 88% are singletons. The length of the CDR3 is 14 residues. In germline, CDR1 is MRHNA, CDR2 SNTAGT. Unmatched junction bases numbered 5, after V lost 5 bases and J lost 6 bases. The chain combines TRBV6-4 with TRBJ2-2; 8 bases map to TRBD2. Sequences were obtained from peripheral blood. The source is a woman in her thirties with acute or convalescent COVID-19. The CDR3 coding sequence is TGTGCCAGCAGTCCGGGACTAGGGCCCGGGGAGCTGTTTTTT. Translated: CASSPGLGPGELFF.